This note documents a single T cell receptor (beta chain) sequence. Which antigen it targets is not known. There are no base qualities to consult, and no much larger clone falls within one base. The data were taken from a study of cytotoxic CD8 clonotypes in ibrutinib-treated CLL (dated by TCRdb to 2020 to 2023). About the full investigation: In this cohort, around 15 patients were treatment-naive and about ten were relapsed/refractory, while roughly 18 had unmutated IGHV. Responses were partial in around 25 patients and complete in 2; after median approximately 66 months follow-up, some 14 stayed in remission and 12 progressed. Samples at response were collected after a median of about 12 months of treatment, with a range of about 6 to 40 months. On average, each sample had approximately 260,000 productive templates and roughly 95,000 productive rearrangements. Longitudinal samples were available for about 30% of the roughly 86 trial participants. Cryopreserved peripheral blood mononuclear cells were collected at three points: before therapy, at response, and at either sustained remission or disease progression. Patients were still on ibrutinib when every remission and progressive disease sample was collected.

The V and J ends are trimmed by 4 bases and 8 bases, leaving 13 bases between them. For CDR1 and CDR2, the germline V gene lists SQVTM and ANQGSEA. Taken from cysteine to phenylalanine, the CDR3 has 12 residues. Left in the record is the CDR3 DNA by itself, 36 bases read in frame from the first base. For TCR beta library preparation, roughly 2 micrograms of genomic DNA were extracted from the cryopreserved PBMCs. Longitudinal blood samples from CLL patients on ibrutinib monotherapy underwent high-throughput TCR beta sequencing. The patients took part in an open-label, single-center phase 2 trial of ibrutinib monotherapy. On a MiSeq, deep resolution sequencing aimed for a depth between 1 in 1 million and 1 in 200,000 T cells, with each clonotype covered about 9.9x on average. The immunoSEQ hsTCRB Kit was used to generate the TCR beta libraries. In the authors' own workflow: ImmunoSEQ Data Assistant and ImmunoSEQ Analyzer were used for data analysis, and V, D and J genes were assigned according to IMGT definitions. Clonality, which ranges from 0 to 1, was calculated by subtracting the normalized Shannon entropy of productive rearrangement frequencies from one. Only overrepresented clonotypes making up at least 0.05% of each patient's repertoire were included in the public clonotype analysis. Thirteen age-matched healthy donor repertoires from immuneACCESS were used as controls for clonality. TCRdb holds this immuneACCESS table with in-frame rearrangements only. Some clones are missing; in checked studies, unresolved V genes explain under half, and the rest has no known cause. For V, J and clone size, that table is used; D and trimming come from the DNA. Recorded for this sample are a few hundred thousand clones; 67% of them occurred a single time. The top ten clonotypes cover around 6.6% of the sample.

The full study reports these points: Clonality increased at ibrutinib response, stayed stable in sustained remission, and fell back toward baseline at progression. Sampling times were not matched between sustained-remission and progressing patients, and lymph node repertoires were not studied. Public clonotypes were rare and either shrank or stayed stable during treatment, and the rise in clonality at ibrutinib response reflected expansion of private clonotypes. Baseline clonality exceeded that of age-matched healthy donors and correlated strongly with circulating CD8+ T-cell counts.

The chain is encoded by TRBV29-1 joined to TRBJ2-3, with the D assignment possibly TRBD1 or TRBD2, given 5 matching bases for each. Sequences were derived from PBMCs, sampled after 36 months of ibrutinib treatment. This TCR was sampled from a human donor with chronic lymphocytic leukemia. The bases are TGCAGCGTTGGCGAGGGGTCGGGTACGCAGTATTTT. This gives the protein CSVGEGSGTQYF.